This entry lists 19 T cell receptor beta chains sequenced from one sample in a study of cytomegalovirus exposure and HLA in healthy donors. Here immunoSEQ multiplex PCR was the method, and the copy in TCRdb shows in-frame clones only, minus some. The sample shows approximately 71,000 clones, about 95% of them seen only once. The sequenced sample was PBMCs. Every receptor here comes from a woman aged 18 to 35 in good health and CMV-seronegative.

This clone showed up just once. The chain's CDR3 is CASSISGYEQYF. The CDR3 DNA reads as TGTGCCAGCAGTATTTCGGGCTACGAGCAGTACTTC. The rearrangement joins TRBV21-1 to TRBJ2-7; the D call of TRBD2 is as the table states it, not checked on the DNA. TRBV21-1 is labeled a pseudogene. This CDR3 is built from 12 residues.

This rearrangement joins TRBV19 to TRBJ1-2; 9 nucleotides line up with TRBD1. The CDR3 runs to 12 residues. CDR1 LNHDA and CDR2 SQIVND come from the germline V gene (reference sequence). The J segment lost 8 bases and the V segment lost 8 bases, leaving 6 bases of the junction unmatched. The DNA for the CDR3 is TGTGCCAGTGGACAGGGGCCGTGGGGCTACACCTTC. Translation: CASGQGPWGYTF.

V and J are TRBV30 and TRBJ2-3; maybe TRBD2 (5 bases). Between the trimmed V and J ends, which lost 0 bases and 0 bases, there was a span of 7 bases. The CDR3 covers 14 residues. Germline V gene lookup returns CDR1 GTSNPN and CDR2 SVGIG (reference sequence). DNA of the CDR3: TGTGCCTGGAGTGTACGGACTAGCACAGATACGCAGTATTTT. Translation gives CAWSVRTSTDTQYF.

The chain couples TRBV7-9 to TRBJ2-7; weak D call: TRBD1 (6 bases). This CDR3 is built from 13 residues. V shed 8 bases and J shed 0 bases, with 11 bases lying between them. Germline values: CDR1 SEHNR, CDR2 FQNEAQ (reference sequence). The CDR3 DNA reads as TGTGCCAGCGGCACAGGGAGCTCCTACGAGCAGTACTTC. This sequence encodes CASGTGSSYEQYF. Combining the CDR3 with reference TRBV7-9 and TRBJ2-7 gives the whole variable domain DTGVSQNPRHKITKRGQNVTFRCDPISEHNRLYWYRQTLGQGPEFLTYFQNEAQLEKSRLLSDRFSAERPKGSFSTLEIQRTEQGDSAMYLCASGTGSSYEQYFGPGTRLTVT.

The chain uses TRBV7-9 and TRBJ2-1, with 10 bases fitting TRBD1. With 5 bases clipped from V and 10 bases from J, the junction kept 17 bases outside the gene matches. The CDR3 totals 17 residues. Germline-derived CDR1 and CDR2 are SEHNR and FQNEAQ (reference sequence). This CDR3 reads CASSPGARRDRGTEQFF. DNA for the CDR3: TGTGCCAGCAGCCCAGGTGCACGCCGGGACAGGGGAACCGAGCAGTTCTTC.

The genes are TRBV10-3 and TRBJ2-5, with 7 bases lining up with TRBD1. The CDR3 spans 14 residues. The V segment lost 8 bases and the J segment 1 base; nucleotides outside the gene matches: 7. CDR1 is ENHRY and CDR2 is SYGVKD in the germline V gene. The DNA for the CDR3 is TGTGCCATCTCTAGAGGGGGCCCCCAAGAGACCCAGTACTTC. This sequence encodes CAISRGGPQETQYF.

Points on this clone: In the same sample, other DNA sequences code for this CDR3. The chain uses TRBV9 and TRBJ2-7; 9 positions match TRBD1. The junction had 5 bases not matched to a gene; V was cut back by 5 bases and J by 2 bases. The CDR3 is 14 residues long. CDR1 and CDR2 (germline): SGDLS, YYNGEE. The DNA of the CDR3 is TGTGCCAGCAGTGGCGGACAGGGGCCCTACGAGCAGTACTTC. Translation gives CASSGGQGPYEQYF.

The rearrangement uses TRBV5-4 and TRBJ2-7, with 12 bases fitting TRBD2. This CDR3 contains 16 residues. CDR1 is SGHNT, CDR2 YYREEE, per germline (reference sequence). V was clipped by 4 bases and J by 6 bases; unmatched bases: 11. The CDR3 sequence: CASSNQGLAGLSEQYF. The CDR3 DNA is TGTGCCAGCAGCAACCAAGGACTAGCGGGACTATCCGAGCAGTACTTC.

The genes are TRBV6-1 and TRBJ2-7; 8 positions match TRBD1. This CDR3 spans 16 amino acids. V lost 4 bases and J lost 7; bases outside the gene matches: 15. Germline V CDR1 and CDR2: MNHNS, SASEGT. The CDR3 region is CASSVSRDRIDREQYF. The CDR3 DNA reads TGTGCCAGCAGTGTGAGCCGGGACAGGATCGACCGGGAGCAGTACTTC.

V gene TRBV5-1 combines with J gene TRBJ2-7; D is perhaps TRBD2 (5 bases). Germline values: CDR1 SGHRS, CDR2 YFSETQ. The CDR3 is 14 amino acids. With 4 bases removed from V and 1 base from J, the gap between germline ends came to 12 bases. CDR3 sequence: CASSVTTGSYEQYF. CDR3 sequence (DNA): TGCGCCAGCAGCGTCACGACGGGATCCTACGAGCAGTACTTC.

The chain carries TRBV28 and TRBJ1-1; a possible D gene is TRBD1 (5 bases). The germline V gene has CDR1 MDHEN and CDR2 SYDVKM. The CDR3 length is 14 residues. The ends were cut back, 6 bases at V and 0 bases at J, with 11 bases in the middle. CDR3 bases: TGTGCCAGCAGAATGACAGCTATGAACACTGAAGCTTTCTTT. Its protein is CASRMTAMNTEAFF.

This chain connects TRBV28 to TRBJ2-7; the D is unclear. V was shortened by 3 bases and J by 4 bases, with 4 bases between the two germline ends. Germline V gene sequence: CDR1 MDHEN, CDR2 SYDVKM. The CDR3 consists of 11 residues. CDR3 nucleotide sequence: TGTGCCAGCAGTTTCATTTACGAGCAGTACTTC. Translated: CASSFIYEQYF.

CDR3: CAISERTSGTYTDTQYF. CDR3 DNA sequence: TGTGCCATCAGTGAGAGGACTAGCGGGACCTACACAGATACGCAGTATTTT. The chain links TRBV10-3 to TRBJ2-3; 12 nucleotides line up with TRBD2. V shed 2 bases and J 2 bases; nucleotides not matched to a gene: 5. Germline V lookup: CDR1 ENHRY, CDR2 SYGVKD. The CDR3 is made up of 17 amino acids.

V usage is TRBV5-4 and J usage is TRBJ2-1, with a tentative D call TRBD2 (5 bases). From germline, CDR1 is SGHNT and CDR2 YYREEE (reference sequence). The CDR3 runs 15 residues. V was pared by 0 bases and J by 5 bases, with 12 bases between. The CDR3 coding sequence is TGTGCCAGCAGCTTGGAAAGGGAGCCCCACAATGAGCAGTTCTTC. Translating it yields CASSLEREPHNEQFF.

This rearrangement joins TRBV4-1 to TRBJ2-7, with 8 positions matching TRBD1. Germline V gives CDR1 MGHRA, CDR2 YSYEKL. The CDR3 length is 15 residues. Trimming took 4 bases from V and 3 from J; bases not matched to a gene: 8. The CDR3 nucleotides read TGCGCCAGCAGCCCGTGGACAGGGCCTAGCTACGAGCAGTACTTC. It yields the protein CASSPWTGPSYEQYF.

This clone has a single count. The chain has TRBV5-6 and TRBJ1-2; D remains unclear. Germline V CDR1 and CDR2: SGHDT, YYEEEE. Between the trimmed V and J ends, which lost 7 bases and 0 bases, there was a span of 10 bases. The CDR3 has 13 amino acids. The DNA for the CDR3 is TGTGCCAGCTCGTCCGGAGCTAACTATGGCTACACCTTC. Protein sequence: CASSSGANYGYTF.

This chain links TRBV14 with TRBJ1-1; 7 nucleotides match TRBD1. Trimming removed 3 bases from V and 0 bases from J; junction bases left unmatched: 4. The CDR3 runs 15 residues. Germline CDR1 and CDR2: SGHDN and FVKESK. CDR3 bases: TGTGCCAGCAGCCACCGGACAGGTTTGAACACTGAAGCTTTCTTT. Translated: CASSHRTGLNTEAFF. The full variable domain, rest sourced from reference TRBV14 and TRBJ1-1, is EAGVTQFPSHSVIEKGQTVTLRCDPISGHDNLYWYRRVMGKEIKFLLHFVKESKQDESGMPNNRFLAERTGGTYSTLKVQPAELEDSGVYFCASSHRTGLNTEAFFGQGTRLTVV.

The J gene is TRBJ1-3, the V gene TRBV11-2, with TRBD1 matching 10 bases. Germline V gene data show CDR1 as SGHAT and CDR2 as FQNNGV. This CDR3 is built from 18 residues. V dropped 2 bases and J dropped 3; count of bases not matched to a gene: 10. The CDR3 reads CASSLSGQGVLFGNTIYF. CDR3 coding DNA: TGTGCCAGCAGCTTAAGTGGACAGGGGGTTCTATTTGGAAACACCATATATTTT.

V is TRBV6-5 and J is TRBJ1-1; D is unresolved. Germline CDR1 reads MNHEY; CDR2 reads SVGAGI. The CDR3 extends over 13 amino acids. Trimming took 3 bases from V and 5 from J, leaving 10 bases between them. This CDR3 is CASSYEWRTEAFF. CDR3 DNA sequence: TGTGCCAGCAGTTATGAGTGGCGGACTGAAGCTTTCTTT.